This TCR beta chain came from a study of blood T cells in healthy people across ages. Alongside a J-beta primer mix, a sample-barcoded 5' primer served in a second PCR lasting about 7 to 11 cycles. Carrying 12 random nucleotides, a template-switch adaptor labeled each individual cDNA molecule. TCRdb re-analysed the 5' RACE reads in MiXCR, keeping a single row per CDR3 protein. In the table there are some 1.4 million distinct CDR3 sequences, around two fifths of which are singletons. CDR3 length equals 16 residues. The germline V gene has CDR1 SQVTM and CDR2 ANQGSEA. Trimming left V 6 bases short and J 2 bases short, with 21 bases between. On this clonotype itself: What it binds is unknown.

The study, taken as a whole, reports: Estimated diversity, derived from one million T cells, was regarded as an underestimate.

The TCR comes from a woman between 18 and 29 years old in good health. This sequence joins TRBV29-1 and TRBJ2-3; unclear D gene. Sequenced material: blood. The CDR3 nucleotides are TGCAGCGTCCAAAGATGGGGTGGCAGCGTCACAGATACGCAGTATTTT. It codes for CSVQRWGGSVTDTQYF.